The 23 T cell receptor beta chains listed next were all sequenced from one sample in a study of shared clonotypes between healthy human individuals. Here immunoSEQ multiplex PCR was the method, and the copy in TCRdb shows in-frame clones only, minus some. Among roughly 490,000 clones, over 60% were seen once, and the ten largest hold roughly 13%. Sequencing was performed on PBMCs. The source is a woman between 35 and 50 years old in good health. Some clones in this sample may be carry-over from other donors' samples.

The chain employs TRBV9 and TRBJ2-5; no definite D call. V was clipped by 0 bases and J by 1 base, with 7 bases between them. This CDR3 is 14 amino acids long. Per the germline V gene, CDR1 is SGDLS and CDR2 is YYNGEE. The CDR3 spells CASSVDWIQETQYF. The CDR3 nucleotides are TGTGCCAGCAGCGTAGACTGGATCCAAGAGACCCAGTACTTC. Full variable domain (rest looked up from reference TRBV9 and TRBJ2-5): DSGVTQTPKHLITATGQRVTLRCSPRSGDLSVYWYQQSLDQGLQFLIQYYNGEERAKGNILERFSAQQFPDLHSELNLSSLELGDSALYFCASSVDWIQETQYFGPGTRLLVL.

The chain has TRBV5-1 and TRBJ2-1, with D unresolved. This CDR3 region has 15 residues. In germline, CDR1 is SGHRS, CDR2 YFSETQ. Trimming cost V 0 bases and J 3 bases, with 10 bases left between them. The CDR3 loop reads CASSLGLPVYNEQFF. For the CDR3, the DNA is TGCGCCAGCAGCTTGGGACTCCCAGTCTACAATGAGCAGTTCTTC.

The rearrangement uses TRBV27 and TRBJ1-2, with D unclear. V was trimmed by 3 bases and J by 1 base, leaving 9 bases between them. CDR1 and CDR2 from the germline V gene are MNHEY and SMNVEV (reference sequence). This CDR3 is 14 amino acids long. This chain's CDR3 is CASSFRALNYGYTF. CDR3 coding DNA: TGTGCCAGCAGTTTCCGGGCCCTTAACTATGGCTACACCTTC.

The chain carries TRBV30 and TRBJ2-3; no firm D call. This CDR3 has 14 amino acids. The V gene lost 0 bases and the J gene lost 4 bases, with 11 bases spanning the gap. The germline gives CDR1 GTSNPN, CDR2 SVGIG (reference sequence). In nucleotides, the CDR3 is TGTGCCTGGAGTGTAATGGCATCGCCAGATACGCAGTATTTT. This codes for CAWSVMASPDTQYF.

The chain links TRBV18 to TRBJ2-2; TRBD2 matches at 7 bases. The CDR3 consists of 16 residues. Trimming cost V 6 bases and J 5 bases; bases outside gene matches: 12. CDR1 and CDR2 (germline): KGHSH, LQKENI. CDR3 sequence: CASSPSAGAGTGELFF. The CDR3 DNA reads as TGTGCCAGCTCCCCTTCGGCGGGAGCGGGGACCGGGGAGCTGTTTTTT.

The chain has TRBV5-4 and TRBJ1-2, with D tentatively TRBD1 (6 bases). The CDR3 totals 14 residues. The ends were cut back, 5 bases at V and 4 bases at J, with 15 bases in the middle. The V gene's germline CDR1 is SGHNT and CDR2 YYREEE (reference sequence). This CDR3 is CASSFLGTIYGYTF. CDR3 DNA: TGTGCCAGCAGTTTTTTGGGGACAATCTATGGCTACACCTTC.

J is TRBJ2-5 and V is TRBV30; the match to TRBD2 covers 11 bases. This CDR3 is built from 15 residues. Germline CDR1 GTSNPN, CDR2 SVGIG (reference sequence). The J segment lost 5 bases and the V segment lost 7 bases, leaving 12 bases of the junction unmatched. The CDR3 sequence is CAYLAGGPKGETQYF. Here the CDR3 DNA reads TGTGCCTACCTAGCGGGAGGCCCAAAGGGGGAGACCCAGTACTTC.

The chain recombines TRBV7-6 with TRBJ2-3, with 7 bases that match TRBD2. CDR1 and CDR2 from the germline V gene are SGHVS and FNYEAQ. The CDR3 loop spans 14 amino acids. V trimming: 8 bases; J trimming: 5 bases; junction bases outside the gene matches: 10. CDR3 in DNA: TGTGCCAGCTCGGAGGGTCCGGGAGGAGATACGCAGTATTTT. Its translation: CASSEGPGGDTQYF.

The rearrangement uses TRBV5-4 and TRBJ2-1, with D perhaps TRBD2 (6 bases). CDR1 SGHNT and CDR2 YYREEE come from the germline V gene (reference sequence). V was pared by 2 bases and J by 2 bases, with 14 bases between. The CDR3 is 16 amino acids. This CDR3 reads CASSFDRGRTYNEQFF. In DNA form, the CDR3 reads TGTGCCAGCAGCTTTGATCGGGGGAGGACCTACAATGAGCAGTTCTTC.

The gene calls are TRBV21-1 and TRBJ2-2. TRBV21-1 is annotated as a pseudogene. The CDR3 totals 16 residues. The CDR3 here is CASSRVREGSTGELFF. The CDR3 DNA reads as TGTGCCAGCAGCAGAGTTCGTGAAGGAAGCACCGGGGAGCTGTTTTTT.

The chain employs TRBV2 and TRBJ2-5; no clear D. V was pared by 3 bases and J by 4 bases, with 9 bases between. Germline CDR1 is SNHLY and CDR2 is FYNNEI. The CDR3 is made up of 13 amino acids. For the CDR3, the DNA is TGTGCCAGCAGTGACAGCGCTGGAGAGACCCAGTACTTC. This translates into CASSDSAGETQYF.

The CDR3 bases are TGTGCCTGGCGACCCCGGACCTTAGCCAAAAACATTCAGTACTTC. It yields the protein CAWRPRTLAKNIQYF. V gene TRBV30 combines with J gene TRBJ2-4; D gene ambiguous. Germline V gives CDR1 GTSNPN, CDR2 SVGIG (reference sequence). V was trimmed by 5 bases and J by 0 bases, leaving 14 bases between them. CDR3 length equals 15 residues.

The chain employs TRBV28 and TRBJ2-4, with TRBD2 matching over 9 bases. There are 16 residues in the CDR3. V shed 5 bases and J 4 bases; nucleotides not matched to a gene: 9. Germline V gene data show CDR1 as MDHEN and CDR2 as SYDVKM. The CDR3 loop is CASSRYSGSGKNIQYF. In DNA, the CDR3 is TGTGCCAGCAGTCGATATAGCGGGAGCGGGAAAAACATTCAGTACTTC.

This chain connects TRBV9 to TRBJ2-3; D possibly corresponds to TRBD2 (6 bases). CDR3 length: 14 amino acids. From germline, CDR1 is SGDLS and CDR2 YYNGEE. Trimming cost V 5 bases and J 2 bases, with 12 bases left between them. Here the CDR3 DNA reads TGTGCCAGCAGACCGGGACTCATCACAGATACGCAGTATTTT. It specifies CASRPGLITDTQYF. The full variable domain, in which reference TRBV9 and TRBJ2-3 provide the parts outside the CDR3, is DSGVTQTPKHLITATGQRVTLRCSPRSGDLSVYWYQQSLDQGLQFLIQYYNGEERAKGNILERFSAQQFPDLHSELNLSSLELGDSALYFCASRPGLITDTQYFGPGTRLTVL.

This chain uses TRBV5-1 with TRBJ2-2; D gene unclear. The length of the CDR3 is 11 residues. Germline V CDR1 and CDR2: SGHRS, YFSETQ. V was cut by 3 bases and J by 6 bases, with 3 bases left in between. The CDR3 DNA follows: TGCGCCAGCAGCTACCCCGGGGAGCTGTTTTTT. It codes for CASSYPGELFF.

On this clone: A far larger clone is one nucleotide away, so this likely arose from a read error. The same CDR3 also results from other DNA sequences found in this sample. The chain has TRBV7-3 and TRBJ1-5; D is perhaps TRBD1 (6 bases). The CDR3 extends over 17 amino acids. Germline CDR1 SGHTA, CDR2 FQGTGA. Trimming cost V 0 bases and J 7 bases, with 19 bases left between them. CDR3 DNA sequence: TGTGCCAGCAGCTTAACCTACAGGGATGATGGGAACCAGCCCCAGCATTTT. It encodes CASSLTYRDDGNQPQHF. Looking up the rest from reference TRBV7-3 and TRBJ1-5 gives the full variable domain: GAGVSQTPSNKVTEKGKYVELRCDPISGHTALYWYRQSLGQGPEFLIYFQGTGAADDSGLPNDRFFAVRPEGSVSTLKIQRTERGDSAVYLCASSLTYRDDGNQPQHFGDGTRLSIL.

This chain joins TRBV5-1 and TRBJ2-5; 9 bases line up with TRBD1. The V and J ends lost 1 base and 5 bases, in that order; junction bases with no gene match: 3. Germline V CDR1 and CDR2: SGHRS, YFSETQ. The CDR3 covers 14 residues. The CDR3, as DNA: TGCGCCAGCAGCTTGCAGACAGGGGGGGAGACCCAGTACTTC. Residues: CASSLQTGGETQYF.

This chain joins TRBV9 and TRBJ2-2; D call uncertain. Trimming stripped 3 bases from V and 6 bases from J, with 9 bases between. CDR1 and CDR2 from the germline V gene are SGDLS and YYNGEE. The CDR3 runs 13 residues. CDR3 loop: CASSADPSGELFF. CDR3 nucleotides: TGTGCCAGCAGCGCGGATCCGTCCGGGGAGCTGTTTTTT. Complete variable domain (other parts from reference TRBV9 and TRBJ2-2): DSGVTQTPKHLITATGQRVTLRCSPRSGDLSVYWYQQSLDQGLQFLIQYYNGEERAKGNILERFSAQQFPDLHSELNLSSLELGDSALYFCASSADPSGELFFGEGSRLTVL.

The chain links TRBV4-1 to TRBJ2-1; 11 bases agree with TRBD1. The ends lost 4 bases at V and 7 bases at J; junction bases unmatched: 6. Per germline, CDR1 MGHRA and CDR2 YSYEKL. The CDR3 spans 15 residues. The CDR3 DNA is TGCGCCAGCAGCCTCGGACAGGGGGCCGCAAATGAGCAGTTCTTC. It specifies CASSLGQGAANEQFF.

V usage is TRBV19 and J usage is TRBJ2-7, with 12 bases aligning to TRBD2. The ends lost 10 bases at V and 5 bases at J; junction bases unmatched: 15. CDR3 length: 16 amino acids. The germline gives CDR1 LNHDA, CDR2 SQIVND (reference sequence). The CDR3 spells CATTPTRTSGTDEQYF. The CDR3 DNA reads as TGTGCCACCACTCCAACTAGGACTAGCGGGACAGACGAGCAGTACTTC.

CDR3 loop: CAISEATGAFYEQYF. In nucleotides, the CDR3 is TGTGCCATCAGTGAGGCGACAGGGGCGTTCTACGAGCAGTACTTC. The chain has TRBV10-3 and TRBJ2-7; 8 bases map to TRBD1. V was pared by 2 bases and J by 3 bases, with 6 bases of the junction left unmatched. The CDR3 spans 15 residues. Germline-derived CDR1 and CDR2 are ENHRY and SYGVKD.

The gene calls are TRBV7-2 and TRBJ2-3, with D unresolved. Trimming took 3 bases from V and 4 from J, leaving 8 bases between them. CDR1 is SGHTA and CDR2 is FQGNSA in the germline V gene. The CDR3 spans 13 residues. The CDR3 reads CASSLESPDTQYF. CDR3 in DNA: TGTGCCAGCAGCTTGGAGAGTCCAGATACGCAGTATTTT.

Remarks on this clone: With a far larger clone one base away, a read error is the likely cause. As DNA, the CDR3 is TGTGCCAACAGTGACTCGGCGGAGTCCAACACCGGGGAGCTGTTTTTT. Its translation: CANSDSAESNTGELFF. The chain is built from TRBV6-4 and TRBJ2-2; D gene unclear. The germline V gene has CDR1 MRHNA and CDR2 SNTAGT. This CDR3 contains 16 residues.